This T cell receptor (beta chain) was obtained from a study of beta chain features in type 1 diabetes. In its sample, this clone was seen a few times. Every isolated RNA sample was fully reverse transcribed, so sequencing captured expressed TCRB transcripts. Some clones are missing from TCRdb's copy, which holds only in-frame ones; the method was immunoSEQ multiplex PCR. Of more than 300,000 clones in the sample, about 15% are singletons; the top ten hold about 0.02%. Sequencing was carried out using naive CD4+ T cells from blood. This sequence originates from a woman in her late teens or twenties in good health.

The CDR3 loop reads CSVEELIGLYGYTF. The CDR3 nucleotides read TGCAGCGTTGAAGAGTTGATAGGACTCTATGGCTACACCTTC. J is TRBJ1-2 and V is TRBV29-1; no reliable D call. Germline values: CDR1 SQVTM, CDR2 ANQGSEA. The CDR3 loop spans 14 amino acids. V lost 0 bases, J lost 4 bases, and 12 bases lay in between.